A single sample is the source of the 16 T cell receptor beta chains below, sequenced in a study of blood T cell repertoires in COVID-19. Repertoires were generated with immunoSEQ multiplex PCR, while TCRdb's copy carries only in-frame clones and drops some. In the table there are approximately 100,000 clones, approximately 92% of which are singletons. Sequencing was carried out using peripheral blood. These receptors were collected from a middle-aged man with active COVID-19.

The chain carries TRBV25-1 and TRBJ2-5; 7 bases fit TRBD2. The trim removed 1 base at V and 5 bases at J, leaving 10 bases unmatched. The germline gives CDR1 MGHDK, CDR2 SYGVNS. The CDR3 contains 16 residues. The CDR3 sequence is CASSEFTGLGLETQYF. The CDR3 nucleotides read TGTGCCAGCAGTGAATTCACCGGACTAGGCTTGGAGACCCAGTACTTC.

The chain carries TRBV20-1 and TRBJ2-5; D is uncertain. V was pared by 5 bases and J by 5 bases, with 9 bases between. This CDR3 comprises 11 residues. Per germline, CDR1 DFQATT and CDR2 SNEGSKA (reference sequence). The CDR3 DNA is TGCAGTGCTCCCTCTGCGGAGACCCAGTACTTC. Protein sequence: CSAPSAETQYF.

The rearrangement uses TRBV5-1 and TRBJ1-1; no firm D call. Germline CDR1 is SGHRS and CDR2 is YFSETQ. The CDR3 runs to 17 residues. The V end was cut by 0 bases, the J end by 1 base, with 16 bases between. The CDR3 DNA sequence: TGCGCCAGCAGCTTGGGTACGACATTGCTCCAGAACACTGAAGCTTTCTTT. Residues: CASSLGTTLLQNTEAFF.

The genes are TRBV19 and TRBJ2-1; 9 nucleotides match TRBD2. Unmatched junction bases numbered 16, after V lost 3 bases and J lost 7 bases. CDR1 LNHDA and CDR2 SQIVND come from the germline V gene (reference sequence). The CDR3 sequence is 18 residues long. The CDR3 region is CASSMYTLAGVVKNEQFF. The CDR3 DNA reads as TGTGCCAGTAGTATGTACACCTTAGCGGGAGTGGTAAAAAATGAGCAGTTCTTC.

CDR3 DNA: TGTGCCAGCTCACCACCGACAGGGAGGCATGAGCAGTTCTTC. Its protein is CASSPPTGRHEQFF. The rearrangement joins TRBV18 to TRBJ2-1; weak D call: TRBD1 (7 bases). There are 14 residues in the CDR3. Germline V gene sequence: CDR1 KGHSH, CDR2 LQKENI. The V gene lost 0 bases and the J gene lost 8 bases, with 11 bases spanning the gap.

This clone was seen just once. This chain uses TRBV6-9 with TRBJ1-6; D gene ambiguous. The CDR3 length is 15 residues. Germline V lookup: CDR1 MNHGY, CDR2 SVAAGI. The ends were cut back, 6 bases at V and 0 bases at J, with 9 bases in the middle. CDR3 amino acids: CASRSVSSYNSPLHF. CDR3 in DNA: TGTGCCAGCAGAAGCGTGAGCTCCTATAATTCACCCCTCCACTTT.

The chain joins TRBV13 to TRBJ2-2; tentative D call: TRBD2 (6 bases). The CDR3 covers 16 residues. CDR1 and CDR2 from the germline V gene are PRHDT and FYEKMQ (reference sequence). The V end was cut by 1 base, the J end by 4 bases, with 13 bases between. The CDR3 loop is CASSLATPSATGELFF. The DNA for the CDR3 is TGTGCCAGCAGCTTAGCCACCCCTAGCGCCACCGGGGAGCTGTTTTTT.

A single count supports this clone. CDR3 sequence reads: CAWGPGHMNTEAFF. CDR3 nucleotides: TGTGCCTGGGGACCGGGACATATGAACACTGAAGCTTTCTTT. This chain links TRBV30 with TRBJ1-1; the D gene is possibly TRBD1 (6 bases). The CDR3 is 14 amino acids. Trimming removed 5 bases at V and 0 bases at J, with 13 bases between. Per germline, CDR1 GTSNPN and CDR2 SVGIG (reference sequence).

The CDR3 DNA reads as TGCAGTGCTAGTGTTAGTAGCGGGAGACAAGAGACCCAGTACTTC. Residues: CSASVSSGRQETQYF. The chain links TRBV20-1 to TRBJ2-5, with 9 positions matching TRBD2. CDR1 and CDR2 from the germline V gene are DFQATT and SNEGSKA (reference sequence). Trimming removed 3 bases from V and 2 bases from J; junction bases left unmatched: 7. The CDR3 loop spans 15 amino acids.

The CDR3 sequence is CASSPGTESYGYTF. CDR3 in DNA: TGTGCCAGCTCACCCGGGACAGAGTCCTATGGCTACACCTTC. This chain joins TRBV18 and TRBJ1-2, with TRBD1 matching over 7 bases. CDR3 length equals 14 residues. Germline trimming cut 3 bases from V and 4 bases from J; bases unmatched to any gene: 5. Germline V gene data show CDR1 as KGHSH and CDR2 as LQKENI. The variable domain in full, with the rest retrieved from reference TRBV18 and TRBJ1-2, is NAGVMQNPRHLVRRRGQEARLRCSPMKGHSHVYWYRQLPEEGLKFMVYLQKENIIDESGMPKERFSAEFPKEGPSILRIQQVVRGDSAAYFCASSPGTESYGYTFGSGTRLTVV.

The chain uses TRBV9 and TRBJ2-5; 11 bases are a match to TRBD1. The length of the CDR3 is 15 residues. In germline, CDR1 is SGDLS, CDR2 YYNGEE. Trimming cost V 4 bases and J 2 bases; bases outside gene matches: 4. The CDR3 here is CASSTDRGPQETQYF. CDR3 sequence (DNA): TGTGCCAGCAGCACGGACAGGGGGCCTCAAGAGACCCAGTACTTC.

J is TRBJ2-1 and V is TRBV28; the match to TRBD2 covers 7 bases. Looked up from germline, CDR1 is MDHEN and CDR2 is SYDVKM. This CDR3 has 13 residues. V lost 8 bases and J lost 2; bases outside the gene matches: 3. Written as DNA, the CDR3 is TGTGCCAGCGGCGGGAGAGCCTACAATGAGCAGTTCTTC. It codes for CASGGRAYNEQFF.

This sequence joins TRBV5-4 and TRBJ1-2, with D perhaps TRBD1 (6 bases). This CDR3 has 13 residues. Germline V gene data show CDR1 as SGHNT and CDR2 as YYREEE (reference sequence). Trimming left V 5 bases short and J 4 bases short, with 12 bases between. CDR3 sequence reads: CASSDVQGYGYTF. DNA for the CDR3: TGTGCCAGCAGTGACGTACAGGGCTATGGCTACACCTTC.

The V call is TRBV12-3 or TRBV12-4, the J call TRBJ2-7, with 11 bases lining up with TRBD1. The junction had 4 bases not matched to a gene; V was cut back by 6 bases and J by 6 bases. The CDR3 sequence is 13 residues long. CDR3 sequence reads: CASSRTGGIEQYF. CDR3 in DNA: TGTGCCAGCAGCCGGACAGGGGGCATCGAGCAGTACTTC.

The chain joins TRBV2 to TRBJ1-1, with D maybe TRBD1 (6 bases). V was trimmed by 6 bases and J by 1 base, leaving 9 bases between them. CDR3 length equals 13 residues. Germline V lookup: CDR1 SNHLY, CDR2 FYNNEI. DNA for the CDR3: TGTGCCAGCAGCCCCAGGGGGAACACTGAAGCTTTCTTT. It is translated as CASSPRGNTEAFF.

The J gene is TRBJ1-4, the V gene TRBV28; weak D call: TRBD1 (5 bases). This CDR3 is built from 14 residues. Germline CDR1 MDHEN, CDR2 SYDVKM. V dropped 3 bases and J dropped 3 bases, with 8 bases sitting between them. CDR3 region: CASSLGPPNEKLFF. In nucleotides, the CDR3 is TGTGCCAGCAGTTTGGGGCCTCCTAATGAAAAACTGTTTTTT. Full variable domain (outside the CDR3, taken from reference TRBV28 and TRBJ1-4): DVKVTQSSRYLVKRTGEKVFLECVQDMDHENMFWYRQDPGLGLRLIYFSYDVKMKEKGDIPEGYSVSREKKERFSLILESASTNQTSMYLCASSLGPPNEKLFFGSGTQLSVL.